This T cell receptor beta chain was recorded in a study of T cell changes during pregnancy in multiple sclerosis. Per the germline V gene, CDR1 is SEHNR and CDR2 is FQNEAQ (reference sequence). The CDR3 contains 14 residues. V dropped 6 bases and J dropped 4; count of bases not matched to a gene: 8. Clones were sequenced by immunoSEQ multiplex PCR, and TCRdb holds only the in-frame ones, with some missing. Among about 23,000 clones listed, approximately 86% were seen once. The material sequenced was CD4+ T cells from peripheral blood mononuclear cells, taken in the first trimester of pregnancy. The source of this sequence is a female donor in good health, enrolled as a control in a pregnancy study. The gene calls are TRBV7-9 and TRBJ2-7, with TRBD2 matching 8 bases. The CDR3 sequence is CASSRSGNHYEQYF. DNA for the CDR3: TGTGCCAGCAGTCGTAGCGGGAACCATTACGAGCAGTACTTC.